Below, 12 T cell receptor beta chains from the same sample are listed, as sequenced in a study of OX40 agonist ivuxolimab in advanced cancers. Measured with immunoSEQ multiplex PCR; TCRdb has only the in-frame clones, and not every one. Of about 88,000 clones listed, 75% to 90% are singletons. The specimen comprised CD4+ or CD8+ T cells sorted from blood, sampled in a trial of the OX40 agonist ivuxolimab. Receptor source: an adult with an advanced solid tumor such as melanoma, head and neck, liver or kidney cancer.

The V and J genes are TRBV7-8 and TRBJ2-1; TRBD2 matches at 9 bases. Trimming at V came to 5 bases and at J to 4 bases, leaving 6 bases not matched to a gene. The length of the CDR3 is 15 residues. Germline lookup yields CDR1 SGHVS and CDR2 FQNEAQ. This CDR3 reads CASSTTSGPYNEQFF. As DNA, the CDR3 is TGTGCCAGCAGCACGACTAGCGGACCTTACAATGAGCAGTTCTTC. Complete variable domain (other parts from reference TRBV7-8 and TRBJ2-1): GAGVSQSPRYKVAKRGQDVALRCDPISGHVSLFWYQQALGQGPEFLTYFQNEAQLDKSGLPSDRFFAERPEGSVSTLKIQRTQQEDSAVYLCASSTTSGPYNEQFFGPGTRLTVL.

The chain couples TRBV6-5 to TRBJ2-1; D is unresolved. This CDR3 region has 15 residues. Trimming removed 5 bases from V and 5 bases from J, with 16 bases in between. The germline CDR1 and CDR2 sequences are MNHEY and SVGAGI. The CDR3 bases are TGTGCCAGCAGTCCCACGATCTCTCCCCACAATGAGCAGTTCTTC. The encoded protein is CASSPTISPHNEQFF.

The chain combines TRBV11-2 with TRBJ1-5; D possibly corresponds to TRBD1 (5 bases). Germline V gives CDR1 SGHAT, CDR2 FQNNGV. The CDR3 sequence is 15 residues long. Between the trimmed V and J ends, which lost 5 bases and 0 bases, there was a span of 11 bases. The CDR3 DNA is TGTGCCAGCAGCGCGGGGGGGAGTAGCAATCAGCCCCAGCATTTT. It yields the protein CASSAGGSSNQPQHF.

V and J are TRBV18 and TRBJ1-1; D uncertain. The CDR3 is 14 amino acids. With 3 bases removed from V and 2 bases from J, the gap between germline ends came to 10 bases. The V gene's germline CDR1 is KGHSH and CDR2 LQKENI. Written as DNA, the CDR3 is TGTGCCAGCTCACCGTCGAGGTCTAACACTGAAGCTTTCTTT. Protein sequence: CASSPSRSNTEAFF.

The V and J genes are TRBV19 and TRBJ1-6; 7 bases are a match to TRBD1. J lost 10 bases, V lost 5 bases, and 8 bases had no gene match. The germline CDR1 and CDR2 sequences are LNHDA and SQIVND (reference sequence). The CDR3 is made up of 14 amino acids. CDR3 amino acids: CASSVNRGASPLHF. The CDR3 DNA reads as TGTGCCAGTAGTGTAAACAGGGGTGCCTCACCCCTCCACTTT.

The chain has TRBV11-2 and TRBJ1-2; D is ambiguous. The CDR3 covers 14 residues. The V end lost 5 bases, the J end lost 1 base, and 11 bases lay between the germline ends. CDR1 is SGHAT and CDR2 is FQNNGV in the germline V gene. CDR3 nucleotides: TGTGCCAGCAGCCAAGGAGCCAGTAACTATGGCTACACCTTC. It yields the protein CASSQGASNYGYTF.

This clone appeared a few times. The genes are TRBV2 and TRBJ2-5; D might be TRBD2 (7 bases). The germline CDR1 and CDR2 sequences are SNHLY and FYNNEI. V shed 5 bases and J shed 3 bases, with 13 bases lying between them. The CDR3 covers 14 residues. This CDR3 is CASSRWGGEETQYF. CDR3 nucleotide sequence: TGTGCCAGCAGTAGGTGGGGGGGCGAAGAGACCCAGTACTTC.

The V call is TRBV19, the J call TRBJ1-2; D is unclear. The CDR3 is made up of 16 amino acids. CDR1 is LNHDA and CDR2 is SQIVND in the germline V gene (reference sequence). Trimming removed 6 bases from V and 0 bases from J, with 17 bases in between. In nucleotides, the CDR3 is TGTGCCAGTAGCCCAGAAGGGAGGAGTACTAACTATGGCTACACCTTC. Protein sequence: CASSPEGRSTNYGYTF.

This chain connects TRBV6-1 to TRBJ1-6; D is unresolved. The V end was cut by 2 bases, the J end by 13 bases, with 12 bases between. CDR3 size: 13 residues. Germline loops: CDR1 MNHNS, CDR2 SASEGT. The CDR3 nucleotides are TGTGCCAGCAGTGAATCGGTGGTTAGCCCCCTCCACTTT. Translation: CASSESVVSPLHF.

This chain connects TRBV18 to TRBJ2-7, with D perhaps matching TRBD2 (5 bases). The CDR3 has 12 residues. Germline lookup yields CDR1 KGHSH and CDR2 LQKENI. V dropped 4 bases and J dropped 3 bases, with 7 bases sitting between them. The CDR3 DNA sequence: TGTGCCAGCTCACACGGGGACTACGAGCAGTACGTC. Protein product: CASSHGDYEQYV.

The CDR3 DNA is TGCAGCGTTGCCCAAGGTGCGCAGACAGAGCAGTACGTC. Translated: CSVAQGAQTEQYV. J is TRBJ2-7 and V is TRBV29-1; D is ambiguous. This CDR3 is built from 13 residues. CDR1 is SQVTM and CDR2 is ANQGSEA in the germline V gene. Trimming shortened V by 4 bases and J by 7 bases, and 17 bases separated the two germline ends.

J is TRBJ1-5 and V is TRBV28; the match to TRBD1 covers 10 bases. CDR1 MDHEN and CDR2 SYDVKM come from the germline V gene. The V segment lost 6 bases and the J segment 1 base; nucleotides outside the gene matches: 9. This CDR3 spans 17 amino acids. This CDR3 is CASRSGTGVRSNQPQHF. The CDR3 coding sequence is TGTGCCAGCAGATCCGGGACAGGGGTGAGGAGCAATCAGCCCCAGCATTTT.